The entry below describes one TCR beta chain. The CDR3 length is 16 residues. Trimming cost V 6 bases and J 5 bases; bases outside gene matches: 15. The germline V gene encodes CDR1 MDHEN and CDR2 SYDVKM. Only in-frame clones appear in the TCRdb table, and some are missing; sequencing was by immunoSEQ multiplex PCR. The sample records around 100,000 clones, around nine tenths being singletons. The sample is drawn from a study of blood T cell repertoires in COVID-19. J is TRBJ1-1 and V is TRBV28; 7 positions agree with TRBD1. Sequencing was done on a sample of peripheral blood. The TCR was taken from a human donor in a cohort sampled during active COVID-19. The CDR3: CASRYTGALASTEAFF. CDR3 in DNA: TGTGCCAGCAGATATACAGGGGCCCTAGCGAGTACTGAAGCTTTCTTT.